The TCR beta chain described here comes from a study of T cells in Graves' hyperthyroidism and ophthalmopathy. Amplification of TCR beta CDR3 regions used RNA as the template. First-round RT-PCR of the TCR CDR3 relied on the HTBI primer set. TCRdb reprocessed the multiplex PCR reads with MiXCR, giving one entry per CDR3 protein. In the table there are 300,000 to 450,000 distinct CDR3 sequences, over 15% of which are singletons. V was pared by 1 base and J by 4 bases, with 3 bases of the junction left unmatched. Germline CDR1 reads SGHVS; CDR2 reads FQNEAQ. This CDR3 comprises 16 residues. This TCR was sampled from a woman in her forties with Graves' ophthalmopathy. The source material was blood. The J gene is TRBJ2-2, the V gene TRBV7-8; 10 bases fit TRBD1. Here the CDR3 DNA reads TGTGCCAGCAGCTTAGGAGGGACAGGGGCCACCGGGGAGCTGTTTTTT. This gives the protein CASSLGGTGATGELFF.